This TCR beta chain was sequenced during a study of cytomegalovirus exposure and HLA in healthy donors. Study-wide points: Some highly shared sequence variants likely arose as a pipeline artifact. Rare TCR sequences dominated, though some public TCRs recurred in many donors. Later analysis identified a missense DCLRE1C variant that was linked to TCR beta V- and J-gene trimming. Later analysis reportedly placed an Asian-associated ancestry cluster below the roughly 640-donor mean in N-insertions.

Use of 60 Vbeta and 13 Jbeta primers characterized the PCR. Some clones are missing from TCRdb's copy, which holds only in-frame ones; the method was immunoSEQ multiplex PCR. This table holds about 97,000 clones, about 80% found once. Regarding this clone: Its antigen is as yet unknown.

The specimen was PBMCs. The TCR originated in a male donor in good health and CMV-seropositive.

In DNA, the CDR3 is TGTGCCAGCAGCCAAACCCGGGACAGGGGGCTGTATGGCTACACCTTC. Translating it yields CASSQTRDRGLYGYTF. The chain has TRBV4-2 and TRBJ1-2; 12 nucleotides agree with TRBD1. V was clipped by 2 bases and J by 5 bases; unmatched bases: 6. Germline-derived CDR1 and CDR2 are LGHNA and YNFKEQ. This CDR3 contains 16 residues.